This TCR beta chain was found in a study of shared clonotypes between healthy human individuals. Only CD45RO-negative cells positively selected for CCR7 counted as naive CD8 cells, so terminally differentiated effector memory CD45RA+ cells were excluded. This CDR3 has 15 amino acids. V was trimmed by 2 bases and J by 6 bases, leaving 15 bases between them. Germline CDR1 is MGHRA and CDR2 is YSYEKL. Measured with immunoSEQ multiplex PCR; TCRdb has only the in-frame clones, and not every one. The table records about 2 million clones, just under 95% of them present only once. This clonotype was obtained from a man younger than 30 in good health. Sequenced sample: naive CD8+ T cells sorted from blood. The chain employs TRBV4-1 and TRBJ2-3, with D tentatively TRBD1 (5 bases). The CDR3 sequence: CASSQPEEGVDTQYF. As DNA, the CDR3 is TGCGCCAGCAGCCAACCCGAGGAAGGGGTGGATACGCAGTATTTT.